This T cell receptor (beta chain) was recorded in a study of blood T cell repertoires in COVID-19. At the level of the study: Material from acute and convalescent COVID-19 was sourced from the United States, Italy and Spain. PBMCs, B-cell-depleted T cells, or T cells provided the cDNA or gDNA that made up the material.

The length of the CDR3 is 15 residues. With 0 bases clipped from V and 6 bases from J, the junction kept 7 bases outside the gene matches. CDR1 is GTSNPN, CDR2 SVGIG, per germline (reference sequence). This clone was counted only a few times. In the original workflow: Reference gene primer amplification in the assay estimated nucleated cell counts. Data came from immunoSEQ multiplex PCR; TCRdb stores just in-frame clones and leaves some out. V and J calls and clone size are as listed in that table; D and trimming were resolved from the DNA. The repertoire holds around 250,000 clones, 85% to 90% seen once, with over 0.85% in the top ten. Ages ranged from about 18 to 89 years, with residence in about 24 US areas.

The chain employs TRBV30 and TRBJ1-2, with 10 bases fitting TRBD1. Sequenced sample: PBMCs or T cells enriched from blood (not recorded which). The TCR comes from a man in his fifties who had been exposed to COVID-19. This CDR3 is CAWSVIRTGGHGYTF. CDR3 nucleotide sequence: TGTGCCTGGAGTGTAATTCGGACAGGGGGGCATGGCTACACCTTC.